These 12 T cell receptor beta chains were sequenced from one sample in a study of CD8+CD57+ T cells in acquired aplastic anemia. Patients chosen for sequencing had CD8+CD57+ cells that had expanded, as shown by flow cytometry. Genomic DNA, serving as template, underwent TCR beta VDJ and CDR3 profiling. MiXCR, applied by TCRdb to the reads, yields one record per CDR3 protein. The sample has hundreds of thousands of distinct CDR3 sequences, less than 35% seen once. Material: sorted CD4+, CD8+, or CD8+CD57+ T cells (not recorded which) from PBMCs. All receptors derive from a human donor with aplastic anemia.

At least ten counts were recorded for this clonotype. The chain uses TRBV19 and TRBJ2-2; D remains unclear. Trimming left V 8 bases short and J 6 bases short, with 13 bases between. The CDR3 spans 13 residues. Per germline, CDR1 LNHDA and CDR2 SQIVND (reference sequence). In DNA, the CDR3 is TGTGCCAGTTCCCTCTACAGCCCCGGGGAGCTGTTTTTT. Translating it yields CASSLYSPGELFF.

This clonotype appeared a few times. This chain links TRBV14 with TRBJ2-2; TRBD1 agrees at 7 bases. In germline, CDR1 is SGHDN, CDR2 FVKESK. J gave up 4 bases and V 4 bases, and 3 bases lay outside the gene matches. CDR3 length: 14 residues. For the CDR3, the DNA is TGTGCCAGCAGCCCTTGGGACAGCACCGGGGAGCTGTTTTTT. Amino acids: CASSPWDSTGELFF.

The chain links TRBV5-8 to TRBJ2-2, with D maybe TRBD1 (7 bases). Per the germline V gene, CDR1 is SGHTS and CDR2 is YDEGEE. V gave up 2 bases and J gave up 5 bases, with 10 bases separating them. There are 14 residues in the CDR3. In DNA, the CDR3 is TGTGCCAGCAGCTTCAGGGGGACTACCGGGGAGCTGTTTTTT. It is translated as CASSFRGTTGELFF.

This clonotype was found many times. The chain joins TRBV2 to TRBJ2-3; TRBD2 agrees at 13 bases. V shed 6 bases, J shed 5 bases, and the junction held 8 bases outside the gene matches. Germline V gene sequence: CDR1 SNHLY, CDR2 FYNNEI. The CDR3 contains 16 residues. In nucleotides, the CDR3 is TGTGCCAGCAGCTCACTAGCGGGAGGGCCGGTAGATACGCAGTATTTT. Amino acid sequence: CASSSLAGGPVDTQYF.

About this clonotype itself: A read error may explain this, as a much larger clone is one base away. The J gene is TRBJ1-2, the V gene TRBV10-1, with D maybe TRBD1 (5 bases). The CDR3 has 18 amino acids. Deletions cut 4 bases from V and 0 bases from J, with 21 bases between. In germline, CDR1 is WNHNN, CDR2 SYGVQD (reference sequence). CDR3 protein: CASSAPSPGTFTNYGYTF. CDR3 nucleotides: TGCGCCAGCAGTGCCCCGAGTCCGGGGACCTTTACTAACTATGGCTACACCTTC.

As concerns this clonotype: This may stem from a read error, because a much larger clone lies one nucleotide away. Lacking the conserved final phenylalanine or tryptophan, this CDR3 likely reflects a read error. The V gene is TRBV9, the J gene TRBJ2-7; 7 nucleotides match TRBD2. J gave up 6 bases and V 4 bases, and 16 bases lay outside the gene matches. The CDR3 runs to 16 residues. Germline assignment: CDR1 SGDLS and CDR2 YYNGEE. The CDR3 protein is CASSLGTGTTYREQYS. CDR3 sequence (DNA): TGTGCCAGCAGCTTAGGTACTGGGACTACCTACCGCGAGCAGTACTCC.

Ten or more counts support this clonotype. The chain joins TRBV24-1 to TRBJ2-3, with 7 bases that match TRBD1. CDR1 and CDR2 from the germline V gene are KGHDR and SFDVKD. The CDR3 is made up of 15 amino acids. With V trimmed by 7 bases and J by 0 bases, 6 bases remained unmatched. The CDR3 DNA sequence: TGTGCCACCAGCCGGGGACAGACTAGCACAGATACGCAGTATTTT. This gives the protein CATSRGQTSTDTQYF.

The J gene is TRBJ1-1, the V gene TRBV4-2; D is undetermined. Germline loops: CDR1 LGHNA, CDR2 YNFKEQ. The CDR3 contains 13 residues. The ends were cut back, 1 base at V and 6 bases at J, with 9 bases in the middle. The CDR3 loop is CASSQVRLAEAFF. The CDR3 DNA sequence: TGTGCCAGCAGCCAAGTGCGACTTGCTGAAGCTTTCTTT.

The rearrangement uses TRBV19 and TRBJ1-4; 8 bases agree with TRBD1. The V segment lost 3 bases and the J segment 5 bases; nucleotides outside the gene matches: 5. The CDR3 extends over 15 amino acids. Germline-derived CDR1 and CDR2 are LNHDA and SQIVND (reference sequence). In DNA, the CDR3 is TGTGCCAGTAGTATCGGACAGGGATTAAATGAAAAACTGTTTTTT. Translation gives CASSIGQGLNEKLFF.

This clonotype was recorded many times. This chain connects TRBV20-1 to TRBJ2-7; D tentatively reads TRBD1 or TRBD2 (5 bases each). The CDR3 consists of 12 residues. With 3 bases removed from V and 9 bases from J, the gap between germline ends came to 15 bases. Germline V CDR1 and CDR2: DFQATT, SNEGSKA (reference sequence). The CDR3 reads CSARPLHGAQYF. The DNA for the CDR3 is TGCAGTGCTAGGCCCCTTCACGGGGCGCAGTACTTC.

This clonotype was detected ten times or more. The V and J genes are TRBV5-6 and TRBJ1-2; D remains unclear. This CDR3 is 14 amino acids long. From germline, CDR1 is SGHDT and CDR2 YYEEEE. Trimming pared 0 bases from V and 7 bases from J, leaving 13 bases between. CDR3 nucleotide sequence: TGTGCCAGCAGCTTGGCCAGACAATGGGGTGGCTACACCTTC. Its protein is CASSLARQWGGYTF. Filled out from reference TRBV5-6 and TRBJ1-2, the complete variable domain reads DAGVTQSPTHLIKTRGQQVTLRCSPKSGHDTVSWYQQALGQGPQFIFQYYEEEERQRGNFPDRFSGHQFPNYSSELNVNALLLGDSALYLCASSLARQWGGYTFGSGTRLTVV.

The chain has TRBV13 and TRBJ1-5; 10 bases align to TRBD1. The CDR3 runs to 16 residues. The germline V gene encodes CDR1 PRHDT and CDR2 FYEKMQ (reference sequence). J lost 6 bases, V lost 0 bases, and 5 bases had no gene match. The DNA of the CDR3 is TGTGCCAGCAGCTTAGGCCGGGGACAGGGGTTTCAGCCCCAGCATTTT. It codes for CASSLGRGQGFQPQHF.